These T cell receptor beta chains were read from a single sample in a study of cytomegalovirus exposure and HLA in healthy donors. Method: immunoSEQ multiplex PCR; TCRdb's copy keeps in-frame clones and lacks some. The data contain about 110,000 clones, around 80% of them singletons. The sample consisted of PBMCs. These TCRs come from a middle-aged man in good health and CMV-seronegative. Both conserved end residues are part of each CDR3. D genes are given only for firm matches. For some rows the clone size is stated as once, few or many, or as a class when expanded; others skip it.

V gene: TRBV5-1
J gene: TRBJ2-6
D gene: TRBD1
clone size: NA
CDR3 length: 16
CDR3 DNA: TGCGCCAGCAGCCCTGGACAGGGGCCCGGGGCCAACGTCCTGACTTTC
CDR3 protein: CASSPGQGPGANVLTF

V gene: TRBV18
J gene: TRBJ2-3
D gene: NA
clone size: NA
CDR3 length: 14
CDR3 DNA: TGTGCCAGCTCACCGCGACAGACGGCAGATACGCAGTATTTT
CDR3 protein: CASSPRQTADTQYF

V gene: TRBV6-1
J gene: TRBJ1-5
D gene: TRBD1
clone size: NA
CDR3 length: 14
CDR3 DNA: TGTGCCAGTCAGCAGGACCGACAGGGGCAGCCCCAGCATTTT
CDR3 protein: CASQQDRQGQPQHF

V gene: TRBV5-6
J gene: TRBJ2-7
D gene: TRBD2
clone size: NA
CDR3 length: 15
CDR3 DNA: TGTGCCAGCAGATCCACTAGCGGGGGGGTGGGAGAGCAGTACTTC
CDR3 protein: CASRSTSGGVGEQYF

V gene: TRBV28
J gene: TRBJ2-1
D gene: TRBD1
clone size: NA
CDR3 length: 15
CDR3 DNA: TGTGCCAGCAGCTACCCGGGACAGTCAAACAATGAGCAGTTCTTC
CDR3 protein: CASSYPGQSNNEQFF

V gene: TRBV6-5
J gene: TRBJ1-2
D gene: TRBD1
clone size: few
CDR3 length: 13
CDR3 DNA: TGTGCCAGCAGTGCAGGGGGTCGCTATGGCTACACCTTC
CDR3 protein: CASSAGGRYGYTF

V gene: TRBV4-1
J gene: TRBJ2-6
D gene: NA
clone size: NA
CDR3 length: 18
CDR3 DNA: TGCGCCAGCAGCCAAGGTCGGCAGGGGAGCTCTGGGGCCAACGTCCTGACTTTC
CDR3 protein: CASSQGRQGSSGANVLTF

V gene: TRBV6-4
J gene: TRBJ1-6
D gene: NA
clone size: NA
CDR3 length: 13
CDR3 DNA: TGTGCCAGCAGTCTGACAGACAATTCACCCCTCCACTTT
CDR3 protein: CASSLTDNSPLHF

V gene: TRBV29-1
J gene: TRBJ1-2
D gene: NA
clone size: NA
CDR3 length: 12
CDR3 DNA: TGCAGCGTTGAGGCAGGGAACTATGGCTACACCTTC
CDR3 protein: CSVEAGNYGYTF

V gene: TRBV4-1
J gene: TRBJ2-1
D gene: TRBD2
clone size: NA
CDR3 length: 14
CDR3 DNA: TGCGCCAGCAGCCAAGAATTCTTTGGCGGGGGGAAGTTCTTC
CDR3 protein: CASSQEFFGGGKFF

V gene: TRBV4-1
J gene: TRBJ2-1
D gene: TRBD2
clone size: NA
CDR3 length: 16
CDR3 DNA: TGCGCCAGCAGCCCGCCGACTAGCGGGGCTTACAATGAGCAGTTCTTC
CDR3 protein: CASSPPTSGAYNEQFF

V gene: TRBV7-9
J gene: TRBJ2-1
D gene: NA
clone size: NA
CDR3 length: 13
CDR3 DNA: TGTGCCAGCAGCCCGACTAGTCGCGATGAGCAGTTCTTC
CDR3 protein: CASSPTSRDEQFF

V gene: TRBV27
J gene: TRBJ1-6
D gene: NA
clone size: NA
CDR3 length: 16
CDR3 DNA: TGTGCCAGCAGTTTAGATCCACAGGGATTCCCCTCACCCCTCCACTTT
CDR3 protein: CASSLDPQGFPSPLHF

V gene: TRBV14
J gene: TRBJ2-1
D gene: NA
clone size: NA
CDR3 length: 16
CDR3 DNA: TGTGCCAGCAGCCAAGATTACCTAGTGGCCTACAATGAGCAGTTCTTC
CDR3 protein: CASSQDYLVAYNEQFF

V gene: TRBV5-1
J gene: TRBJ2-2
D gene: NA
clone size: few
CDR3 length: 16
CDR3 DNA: TGCGCCAGCAGCCCTTTACAGGGGGGGGCCACCGGGGAGCTGTTTTTT
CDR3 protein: CASSPLQGGATGELFF

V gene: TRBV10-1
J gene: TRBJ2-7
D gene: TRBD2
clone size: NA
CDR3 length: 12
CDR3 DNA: TGCGCCAGCAGTGGGTTAGCGGGGGTGAAGTACTTC
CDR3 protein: CASSGLAGVKYF

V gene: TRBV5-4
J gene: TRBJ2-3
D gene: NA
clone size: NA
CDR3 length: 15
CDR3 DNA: TGTGCCAGCAGCTTTCGGCGGGATGGCACAGATACGCAGTATTTT
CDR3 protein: CASSFRRDGTDTQYF

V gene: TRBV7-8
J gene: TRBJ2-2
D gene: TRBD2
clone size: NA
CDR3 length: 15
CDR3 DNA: TGTGCCAGCAGCTTATACGGGGGGGGAGCCGGGGAGCTGTTTTTT
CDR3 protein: CASSLYGGGAGELFF

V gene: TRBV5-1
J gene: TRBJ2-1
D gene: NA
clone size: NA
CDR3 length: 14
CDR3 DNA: TGCGCCAGCAGCTTGGGACAGGCGGGTCCCGAGCAGTTCTTC
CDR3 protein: CASSLGQAGPEQFF

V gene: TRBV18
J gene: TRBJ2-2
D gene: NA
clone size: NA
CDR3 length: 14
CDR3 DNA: TGTGCCAGCTCACCTAACAGGGACGCCGGGGAGCTGTTTTTT
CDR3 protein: CASSPNRDAGELFF

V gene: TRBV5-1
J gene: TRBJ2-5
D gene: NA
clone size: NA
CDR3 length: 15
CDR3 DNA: TGCGCCAGCAGCTTGAGCTCAGGGACTGCGGAGACCCAGTACTTC
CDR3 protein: CASSLSSGTAETQYF

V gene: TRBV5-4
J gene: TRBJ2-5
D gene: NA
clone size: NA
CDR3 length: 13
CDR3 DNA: TGTGCCAGCAGCTTCATGGAGTCCGGGACCCAGTACTTC
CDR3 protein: CASSFMESGTQYF

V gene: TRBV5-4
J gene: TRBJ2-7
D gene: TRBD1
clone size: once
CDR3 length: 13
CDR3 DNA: TGTGCCAGCAGCACGCCGGGACAGGGGGCGAAGTACTTC
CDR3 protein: CASSTPGQGAKYF

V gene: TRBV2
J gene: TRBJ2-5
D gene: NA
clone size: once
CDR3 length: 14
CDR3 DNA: TGTGCCAGCAGTGTTGCGGGCCAGGAAGAGACCCAGTACTTC
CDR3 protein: CASSVAGQEETQYF

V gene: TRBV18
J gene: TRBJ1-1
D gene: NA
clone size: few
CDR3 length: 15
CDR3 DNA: TGTGCCAGCTCACCACCGCTGCGGGTTGGCACTGAAGCTTTCTTT
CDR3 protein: CASSPPLRVGTEAFF

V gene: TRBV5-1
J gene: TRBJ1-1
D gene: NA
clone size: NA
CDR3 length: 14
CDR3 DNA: TGCGCCAGCAGCACCGTGGGGGGGCAGACTGAAGCTTTCTTT
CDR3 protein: CASSTVGGQTEAFF

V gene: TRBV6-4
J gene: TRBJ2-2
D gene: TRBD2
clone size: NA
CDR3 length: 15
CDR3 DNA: TGTGCCAGCTCACTAGCGGGGGGGAACACCGGGGAGCTGTTTTTT
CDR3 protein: CASSLAGGNTGELFF

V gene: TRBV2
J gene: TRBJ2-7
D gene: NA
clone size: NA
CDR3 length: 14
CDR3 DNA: TGTGCCAGCAGTGAGGCGAGGGCCTCCTACGAGCAGTACTTC
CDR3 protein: CASSEARASYEQYF

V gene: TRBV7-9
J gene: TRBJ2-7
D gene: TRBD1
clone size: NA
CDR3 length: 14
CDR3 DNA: TGTGCCAGCAGCTTAGGGACAGGGGATCCGGAGCAGTACTTC
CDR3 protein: CASSLGTGDPEQYF

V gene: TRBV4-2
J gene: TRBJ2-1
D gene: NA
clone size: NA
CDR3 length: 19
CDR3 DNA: TGTGCCAGCAGCCAAGATTTAGGACCGGGGGTAAACTCCTACAATGAGCAGTTCTTC
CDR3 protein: CASSQDLGPGVNSYNEQFF

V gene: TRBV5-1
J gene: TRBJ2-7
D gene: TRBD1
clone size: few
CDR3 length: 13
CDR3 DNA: TGCGCCAGGGGGACAGGGGGCTTGTACGAGCAGTACTTC
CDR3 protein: CARGTGGLYEQYF

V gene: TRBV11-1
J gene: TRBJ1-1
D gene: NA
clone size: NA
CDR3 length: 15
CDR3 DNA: TGTGCCAGCAGACAGGCAACAGGGAGGAACACTGAAGCTTTCTTT
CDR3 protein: CASRQATGRNTEAFF

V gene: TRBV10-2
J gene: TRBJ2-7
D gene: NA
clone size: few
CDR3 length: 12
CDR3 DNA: TGCGCCAGCAGCCCACAGGCCTACGAGCAGTACTTC
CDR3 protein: CASSPQAYEQYF

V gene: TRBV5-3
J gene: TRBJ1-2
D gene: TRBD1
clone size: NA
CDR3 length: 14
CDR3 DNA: TGTGCCAGAAGCGTGCGACAGGGGTACTATGGCTACACCTTC
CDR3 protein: CARSVRQGYYGYTF

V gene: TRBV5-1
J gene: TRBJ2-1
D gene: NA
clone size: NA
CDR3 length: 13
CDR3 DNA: TGCGCCAGCAGCTCCGGTCGGACTAATGAGCAGTTCTTC
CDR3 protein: CASSSGRTNEQFF